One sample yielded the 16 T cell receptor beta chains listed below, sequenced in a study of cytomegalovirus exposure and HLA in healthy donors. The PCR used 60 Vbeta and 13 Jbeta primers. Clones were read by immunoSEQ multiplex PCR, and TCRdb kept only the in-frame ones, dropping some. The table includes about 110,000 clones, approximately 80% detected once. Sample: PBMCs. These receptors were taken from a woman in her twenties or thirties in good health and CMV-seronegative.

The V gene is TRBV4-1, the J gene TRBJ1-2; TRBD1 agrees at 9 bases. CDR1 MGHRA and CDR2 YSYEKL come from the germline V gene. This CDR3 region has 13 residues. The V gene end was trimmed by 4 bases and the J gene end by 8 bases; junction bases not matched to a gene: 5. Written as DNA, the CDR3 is TGCGCCAGCAGCCCTACAGGGGGCTTAGGCTACACCTTC. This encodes CASSPTGGLGYTF.

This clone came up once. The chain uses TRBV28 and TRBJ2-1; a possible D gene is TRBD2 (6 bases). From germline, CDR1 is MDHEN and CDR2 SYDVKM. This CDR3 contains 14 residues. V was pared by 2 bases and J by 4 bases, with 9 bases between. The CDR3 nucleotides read TGTGCCAGCAGTTTAGCGGGGCCATACAATGAGCAGTTCTTC. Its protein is CASSLAGPYNEQFF.

The CDR3 coding sequence is TGCGCCAGCAGTGAGCCGCCTACTAGCGGGAGTCGCACCGGGGAGCTGTTTTTT. It yields the protein CASSEPPTSGSRTGELFF. The chain couples TRBV10-2 to TRBJ2-2; 11 nucleotides agree with TRBD2. Germline trimming cut 2 bases from V and 4 bases from J; bases unmatched to any gene: 9. The CDR3 contains 18 residues. Looked up from germline, CDR1 is WSHSY and CDR2 is SAAADI.

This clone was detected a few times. The CDR3 here is CASSLEGRGVSGSNTGELFF. DNA for the CDR3: TGTGCCAGCAGCTTAGAGGGTCGAGGGGTTAGCGGTTCGAACACCGGGGAGCTGTTTTTT. V and J are TRBV11-3 and TRBJ2-2, with D possibly matching TRBD2 (6 bases). Between the trimmed V and J ends, which lost 0 bases and 0 bases, there was a span of 20 bases. The CDR3 runs to 20 residues. Looked up from germline, CDR1 is SGHNT and CDR2 is YENEEA.

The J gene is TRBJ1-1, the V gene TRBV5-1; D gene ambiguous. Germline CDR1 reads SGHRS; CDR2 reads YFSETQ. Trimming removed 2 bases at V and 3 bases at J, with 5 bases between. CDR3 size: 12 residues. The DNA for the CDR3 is TGCGCCAGCAGCTTCGGGGACACTGAAGCTTTCTTT. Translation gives CASSFGDTEAFF.

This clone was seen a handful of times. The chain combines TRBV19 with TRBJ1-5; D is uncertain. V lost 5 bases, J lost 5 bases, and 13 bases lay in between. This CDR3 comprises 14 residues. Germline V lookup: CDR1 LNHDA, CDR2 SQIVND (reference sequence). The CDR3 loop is CASSSARVYQPQHF. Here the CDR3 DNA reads TGTGCCAGTAGTTCAGCGAGGGTTTATCAGCCCCAGCATTTT.

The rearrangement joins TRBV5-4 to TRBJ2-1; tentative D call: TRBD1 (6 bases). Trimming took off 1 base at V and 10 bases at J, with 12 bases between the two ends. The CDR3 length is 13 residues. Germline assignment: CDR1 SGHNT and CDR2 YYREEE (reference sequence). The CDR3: CASSLLGGVEQFF. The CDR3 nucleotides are TGTGCCAGCAGCTTGTTAGGGGGAGTGGAGCAGTTCTTC.

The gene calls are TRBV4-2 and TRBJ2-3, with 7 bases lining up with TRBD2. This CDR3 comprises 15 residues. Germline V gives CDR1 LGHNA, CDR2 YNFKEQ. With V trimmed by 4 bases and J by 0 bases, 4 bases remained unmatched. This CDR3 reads CASSPVAGSTDTQYF. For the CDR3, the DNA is TGTGCCAGCAGCCCCGTAGCGGGTAGCACAGATACGCAGTATTTT.

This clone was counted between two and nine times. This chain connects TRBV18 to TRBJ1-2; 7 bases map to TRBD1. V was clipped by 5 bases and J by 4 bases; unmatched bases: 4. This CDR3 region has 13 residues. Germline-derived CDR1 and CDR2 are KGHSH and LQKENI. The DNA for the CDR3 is TGTGCCAGCTCAGCCTGGGACAGCTATGGCTACACCTTC. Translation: CASSAWDSYGYTF.

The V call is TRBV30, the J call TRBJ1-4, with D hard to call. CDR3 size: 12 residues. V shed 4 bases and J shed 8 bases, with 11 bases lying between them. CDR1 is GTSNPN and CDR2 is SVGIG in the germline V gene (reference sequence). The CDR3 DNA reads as TGTGCCTGGAAAAGAGACGGGGAAAAACTGTTTTTT. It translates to CAWKRDGEKLFF.

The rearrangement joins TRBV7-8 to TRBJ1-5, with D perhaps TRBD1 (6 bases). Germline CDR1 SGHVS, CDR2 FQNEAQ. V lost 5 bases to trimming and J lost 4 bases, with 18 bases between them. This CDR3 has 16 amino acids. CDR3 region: CASSPQGSLSNQPQHF. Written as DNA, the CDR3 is TGTGCCAGCAGCCCGCAGGGGTCCCTATCTAATCAGCCCCAGCATTTT.

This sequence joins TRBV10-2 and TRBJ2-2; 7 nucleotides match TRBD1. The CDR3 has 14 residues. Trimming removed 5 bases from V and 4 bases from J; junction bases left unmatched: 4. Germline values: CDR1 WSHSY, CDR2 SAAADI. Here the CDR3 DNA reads TGCGCCAGCAGTAGGGGGCAGGGCACCGGGGAGCTGTTTTTT. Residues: CASSRGQGTGELFF.

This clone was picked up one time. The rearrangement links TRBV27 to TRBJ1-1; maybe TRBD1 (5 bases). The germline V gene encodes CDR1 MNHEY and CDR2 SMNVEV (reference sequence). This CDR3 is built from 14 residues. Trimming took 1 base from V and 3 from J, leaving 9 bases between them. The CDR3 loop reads CASSLLVGDTEAFF. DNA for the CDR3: TGTGCCAGCAGTTTATTGGTAGGGGACACTGAAGCTTTCTTT.

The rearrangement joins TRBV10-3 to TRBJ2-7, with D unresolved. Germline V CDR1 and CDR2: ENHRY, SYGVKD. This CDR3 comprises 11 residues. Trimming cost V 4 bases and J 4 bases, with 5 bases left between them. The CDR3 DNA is TGTGCCATCAGTGCCGGTTACGAGCAGTACTTC. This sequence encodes CAISAGYEQYF.

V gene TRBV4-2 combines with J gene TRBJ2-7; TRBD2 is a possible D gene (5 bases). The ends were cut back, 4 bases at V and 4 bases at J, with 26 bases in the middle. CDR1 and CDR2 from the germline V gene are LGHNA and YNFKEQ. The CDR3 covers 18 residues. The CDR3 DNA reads TGTGCCAGCAGCCCCTCCCATGGGGTATCGGGATCACGTTACGAGCAGTACTTC. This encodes CASSPSHGVSGSRYEQYF.

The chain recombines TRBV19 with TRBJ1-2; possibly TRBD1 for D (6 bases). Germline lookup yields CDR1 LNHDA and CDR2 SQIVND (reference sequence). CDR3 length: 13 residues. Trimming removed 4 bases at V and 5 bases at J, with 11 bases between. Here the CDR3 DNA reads TGTGCCAGTAGTACACTAACAGGGTATGGCTACACCTTC. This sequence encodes CASSTLTGYGYTF.